This passage covers 9 T cell receptor beta chains from one sample sequenced in a study of cytomegalovirus exposure and HLA in healthy donors. Researchers ran the PCR with 60 Vbeta and 13 Jbeta primers. Assay used: immunoSEQ multiplex PCR; TCRdb lists only in-frame clones, some missing. The sample includes about 190,000 clones, about four fifths of them seen just once. The sequencing sample was made of PBMCs. Receptor source: a man between 25 and 39 years old in good health and CMV-seropositive.

This clone was counted a few times. This rearrangement joins TRBV7-9 to TRBJ1-2; 8 nucleotides align to TRBD1. Germline V gene sequence: CDR1 SEHNR, CDR2 FQNEAQ (reference sequence). V shed 5 bases, J shed 8 bases, and the junction held 7 bases outside the gene matches. This CDR3 comprises 13 residues. CDR3 sequence: CASSRGQGQGYTF. DNA for the CDR3: TGTGCCAGCAGCCGAGGACAGGGTCAAGGCTACACCTTC.

The V call is TRBV28, the J call TRBJ2-3; no definite D call. The CDR3 extends over 14 amino acids. V was cut by 3 bases and J by 0 bases, with 7 bases left in between. Germline V gives CDR1 MDHEN, CDR2 SYDVKM. The CDR3 loop reads CASSLGASTDTQYF. The CDR3, as DNA: TGTGCCAGCAGTTTGGGCGCTAGCACAGATACGCAGTATTTT.

The V gene is TRBV14, the J gene TRBJ1-1; D uncertain. Germline CDR1 is SGHDN and CDR2 is FVKESK. CDR3 length equals 14 residues. V was shortened by 5 bases and J by 2 bases, with 12 bases between the two germline ends. In nucleotides, the CDR3 is TGTGCCAGCAGCACAACGTCCCAAAACACTGAAGCTTTCTTT. This encodes CASSTTSQNTEAFF.

The table lists this clone with a few counts. This rearrangement joins TRBV6-1 to TRBJ2-7; TRBD1 aligns across 7 bases. Germline V lookup: CDR1 MNHNS, CDR2 SASEGT. This CDR3 region has 13 residues. The V segment lost 5 bases and the J segment 8 bases; nucleotides outside the gene matches: 9. The CDR3 region is CASSRNLDRQQYF. CDR3 coding DNA: TGTGCCAGCAGTCGGAACTTGGACAGGCAGCAGTACTTC.

CDR3 DNA sequence: TGTGCCAGTAATTCCCGGACATCCTATGGCTACACCTTC. This translates into CASNSRTSYGYTF. The chain uses TRBV19 and TRBJ1-2, with a weak D call TRBD1 (5 bases). Germline V lookup: CDR1 LNHDA, CDR2 SQIVND (reference sequence). This CDR3 is built from 13 residues. The ends were cut back, 7 bases at V and 4 bases at J, with 13 bases in the middle.

This chain connects TRBV15 to TRBJ2-7, with D maybe TRBD2 (5 bases). The ends were cut back, 0 bases at V and 6 bases at J, with 15 bases in the middle. CDR1 and CDR2 (germline): LNHNV, YYDKDF (reference sequence). The CDR3 is 15 residues long. Here the CDR3 reads CATSRDSVRESEQYF. The CDR3 DNA follows: TGTGCCACCAGCAGAGATTCCGTTCGGGAAAGCGAGCAGTACTTC.

This chain joins TRBV9 and TRBJ2-1; 12 nucleotides match TRBD2. The CDR3 contains 18 residues. The germline V gene encodes CDR1 SGDLS and CDR2 YYNGEE. Trimming took 4 bases from V and 6 from J; bases not matched to a gene: 14. The CDR3 DNA reads as TGTGCCAGCAGCTCTGACACTAGCGGGAGGCCCTTGGGCAATGAGCAGTTCTTC. This codes for CASSSDTSGRPLGNEQFF.

The genes are TRBV4-1 and TRBJ2-5; 9 bases are a match to TRBD1. With 3 bases clipped from V and 5 bases from J, the junction kept 10 bases outside the gene matches. The CDR3 has 16 amino acids. Germline lookup yields CDR1 MGHRA and CDR2 YSYEKL. The CDR3 sequence: CASSHLEGQGSETQYF. In nucleotides, the CDR3 is TGCGCCAGCAGCCATCTAGAGGGACAGGGTTCGGAGACCCAGTACTTC.

The V and J genes are TRBV6-1 and TRBJ2-3, with D uncertain. Looked up from germline, CDR1 is MNHNS and CDR2 is SASEGT. The CDR3 has 16 amino acids. V lost 3 bases to trimming and J lost 4 bases, with 17 bases between them. CDR3 bases: TGTGCCAGCAGTGACGGCTTCCTGGCTAGACCAGATACGCAGTATTTT. This sequence encodes CASSDGFLARPDTQYF.